These T cell receptor beta chains were read from a single sample in a study of human T cells and chemical hapten exposure. TCRdb ran MiXCR on the RACE reads and lists one entry per CDR3 protein. In the table there are 50,000 to 75,000 distinct CDR3 sequences, approximately 10% of which are singletons. Material: whole blood, obtained in connection with sensitization to the hapten diphenylcyclopropenone (DPC). Source of these receptors: a woman in her twenties or thirties with alopecia areata. Some clones in this sample may be carry-over from other donors' samples. The CDR3 runs from the conserved cysteine through the conserved F or W. D genes are given only for firm matches. Not every row has a clone size; where given, it reads once, few, many or a size class.

>TRBJ1-4|TRBV12-3/TRBV12-4|many|14|-
CASRETVFNEKLFF
TGTGCCAGCAGAGAGACAGTTTTTAATGAAAAACTGTTTTTT
>TRBJ1-2|TRBV29-1|-|11|TRBD1
CSGTGGYGYTF
TGCAGCGGGACAGGGGGCTATGGCTACACCTTC
>TRBJ2-7|TRBV19|few|14|-
CASSIAGARYEQYF
TGTGCCAGTAGTATAGCGGGGGCTCGCTACGAGCAGTACTTC
>TRBJ1-1|TRBV29-1|-|13|-
CSGLSPGGSEAFF
TGCAGCGGACTTTCACCGGGAGGGTCTGAAGCTTTCTTT
>TRBJ2-3|TRBV10-3|-|17|TRBD2
CAIRTVRGGGTTDTQYF
TGTGCCATCAGGACCGTCAGGGGCGGGGGGACTACAGATACGCAGTATTTT
>TRBJ1-2|TRBV5-1|-|13|-
CASSLADFYGYTF
TGCGCCAGCAGCTTGGCCGACTTCTATGGCTACACCTTC
>TRBJ2-7|TRBV11-2|many|15|-
CASSTIHFVKDEQYF
TGTGCCAGCAGCACCATACACTTCGTCAAGGACGAGCAGTACTTC
>TRBJ2-3|TRBV5-1|-|16|TRBD2
CASSYRRELMSDTQYF
TGCGCCAGCAGTTACAGGCGGGAGCTAATGTCAGATACGCAGTATTTT
>TRBJ2-7|TRBV7-2|few|16|-
CASSLVYTKSSYEQYF
TGTGCCAGCAGCTTAGTGTACACAAAAAGCTCCTACGAGCAGTACTTC
>TRBJ2-7|TRBV7-9|few|15|-
CASSPTLGTSYEQYF
TGTGCCAGCAGCCCGACCCTGGGAACCTCCTACGAGCAGTACTTC
>TRBJ2-6|TRBV28|many|13|-
CASRLSGANVLTF
TGTGCCAGCAGACTCTCTGGGGCCAACGTCCTGACTTTC
>TRBJ2-7|TRBV28|few|14|-
CASSYGGTTYEQYF
TGTGCCAGCAGTTATGGAGGCACCACCTACGAGCAGTACTTC
>TRBJ2-1|TRBV19|-|16|-
CASSIGEVRETNEQFF
TGTGCCAGTAGTATCGGCGAGGTGCGGGAAACAAATGAGCAGTTCTTC
>TRBJ2-5|TRBV7-6|many|14|-
CASSLGPGAKTQYF
TGTGCCAGCAGCTTAGGTCCGGGGGCGAAGACCCAGTACTTC
>TRBJ2-2|TRBV18|-|15|-
CASSPVGSNTGELFF
TGTGCCAGCTCACCAGTGGGTTCCAACACCGGGGAGCTGTTTTTT
>TRBJ2-2|TRBV7-8|-|15|TRBD2
CASSWGLVDTGELFF
TGTGCCAGCAGCTGGGGACTAGTTGACACCGGGGAGCTGTTTTTT
>TRBJ2-7|TRBV20-1|-|13|-
CSAKGSPRDEQYF
TGCAGTGCAAAAGGGTCCCCCAGGGACGAGCAGTACTTC
>TRBJ1-6|TRBV7-9|-|14|-
CASSSLVSNSPLHF
TGTGCCAGCAGCTCTCTCGTCTCCAATTCACCCCTCCACTTT
>TRBJ2-4|TRBV29-1|many|15|-
CSVTRQGLAKNIQYF
TGCAGCGTAACCCGACAGGGACTAGCCAAAAACATTCAGTACTTC
>TRBJ1-5|TRBV29-1|-|13|TRBD1
CSVERGQGQPQHF
TGCAGCGTTGAACGGGGACAGGGGCAGCCCCAGCATTTT
>TRBJ2-1|TRBV19|-|16|TRBD2
CASSPGHERGGREQFF
TGTGCCAGTAGTCCCGGACATGAGCGGGGGGGCCGTGAGCAGTTCTTC
>TRBJ2-2|TRBV27|many|16|-
CASSPDRSRRTGELFF
TGTGCCAGCAGCCCCGACAGGTCACGAAGGACCGGGGAGCTGTTTTTT
>TRBJ1-2|TRBV6-5|few|13|-
CASSPDKNYGYTF
TGTGCCAGCAGTCCCGACAAGAACTATGGCTACACCTTC
>TRBJ2-3|TRBV10-2|many|14|-
CASTPRGTTDTQYF
TGCGCCAGCACGCCCCGAGGCACCACAGATACGCAGTATTTT
>TRBJ2-7|TRBV6-6|few|14|TRBD2
CASSYGTSSYEQYF
TGTGCCAGCAGTTACGGGACTAGCTCGTACGAGCAGTACTTC
>TRBJ2-1|TRBV6-2/TRBV6-3|-|14|TRBD1
CASSWDRGSNEQFF
TGTGCCAGCAGTTGGGACAGGGGTAGCAATGAGCAGTTCTTC
>TRBJ1-5|TRBV2|-|14|-
CASSKGEYNQPQHF
TGTGCCAGCAGCAAAGGGGAGTATAATCAGCCCCAGCATTTT
>TRBJ2-4|TRBV7-6|few|13|-
CASSLDTAGIQYF
TGTGCCAGCAGCTTAGACACGGCGGGAATTCAGTACTTC
>TRBJ2-1|TRBV4-3|few|15|-
CASSQDRYGINEQFF
TGCGCCAGCAGCCAAGATCGTTATGGGATAAATGAGCAGTTCTTC
>TRBJ2-1|TRBV7-6|-|13|TRBD2
CASSLDGGNEQFF
TGTGCCAGCAGCTTAGACGGGGGGAATGAGCAGTTCTTC
>TRBJ2-3|TRBV9|many|14|-
CASSVEPGTDTQYF
TGTGCCAGCAGCGTAGAGCCAGGCACAGATACGCAGTATTTT
>TRBJ2-5|TRBV20-1|few|14|-
CSASRRMTPETQYF
TGCAGTGCTAGCCGTCGGATGACTCCAGAGACCCAGTACTTC
>TRBJ2-3|TRBV20-1|-|16|TRBD2
CSASLTSGRAADTQYF
TGCAGTGCTAGCCTGACTAGCGGGAGGGCCGCCGATACGCAGTATTTT
>TRBJ2-6|TRBV12-3/TRBV12-4|few|15|-
CASSLSPPGANVLTF
TGTGCCAGCAGTTTATCCCCCCCAGGGGCCAACGTCCTGACTTTC
>TRBJ1-5|TRBV2|few|11|-
CASSESRAQHF
TGTGCCAGCAGTGAATCACGGGCCCAGCATTTT
>TRBJ2-7|TRBV6-5|-|13|-
CASSYSRGYEQYF
TGTGCCAGCAGTTACTCGAGAGGGTACGAGCAGTACTTC
>TRBJ2-7|TRBV6-5|medium-sized|14|TRBD1
CASSSPGQGYEQYF
TGTGCCAGCAGTTCCCCGGGACAGGGCTACGAGCAGTACTTC
>TRBJ2-1|TRBV20-1|-|14|-
CSAGGGVSYNEQFF
TGCAGTGCCGGAGGGGGAGTGTCCTACAATGAGCAGTTCTTC
>TRBJ2-1|TRBV12-3/TRBV12-4|few|12|-
CASSLWGSEQFF
TGTGCCAGCAGCCTATGGGGGTCTGAGCAGTTCTTC
>TRBJ1-6|TRBV7-6|few|13|-
CASSQEGGSPLHF
TGTGCCAGCAGCCAGGAGGGCGGGTCACCCCTCCACTTT
>TRBJ2-1|TRBV20-1|few|14|-
CSARVGARNNEQFF
TGCAGTGCTAGAGTGGGGGCACGGAACAATGAGCAGTTCTTC
>TRBJ2-1|TRBV6-5|-|13|-
CASSLGPSNEQFF
TGTGCCAGCAGTTTAGGGCCTTCCAATGAGCAGTTCTTC
>TRBJ1-6|TRBV7-2|-|15|-
CASSLVGAVGSPLHF
TGTGCCAGCAGCTTAGTGGGCGCCGTTGGTTCACCCCTCCACTTT
>TRBJ2-7|TRBV5-6|-|14|TRBD1
CASSFGQGRYEQYF
TGTGCCAGCAGCTTCGGACAGGGTCGGTACGAGCAGTACTTC
>TRBJ1-4|TRBV19|many|14|-
CASSIGRRGEKLFF
TGTGCCAGTAGTATTGGACGGCGCGGTGAAAAACTGTTTTTT
>TRBJ2-1|TRBV6-1|-|19|TRBD2
CASSEASGRVSKIRNEQFF
TGTGCCAGCAGTGAAGCTAGCGGGAGGGTTTCAAAGATCCGCAATGAGCAGTTCTTC
>TRBJ2-7|TRBV7-2|many|17|TRBD2
CASSSTFGAGGPYEQYF
TGTGCCAGCAGCTCCACCTTTGGAGCGGGAGGGCCCTACGAGCAGTACTTC
>TRBJ2-3|TRBV7-2|few|16|TRBD2
CASSLVGRGGTDTQYF
TGTGCCAGCAGCTTAGTCGGGCGGGGGGGCACAGATACGCAGTATTTT
>TRBJ2-3|TRBV6-6|many|12|-
CASSTHTDTQYF
TGTGCCAGCAGCACTCACACAGATACGCAGTATTTT
>TRBJ2-7|TRBV20-1|-|17|TRBD2
CSASGGTSGTSSYEQYF
TGCAGTGCTAGCGGAGGGACTAGCGGGACCAGCTCCTACGAGCAGTACTTC
>TRBJ2-3|TRBV6-2/TRBV6-3|many|16|-
CASTRRGRGGPDTQYF
TGTGCCAGCACCCGCCGGGGGCGGGGAGGCCCAGATACGCAGTATTTT
>TRBJ1-2|TRBV7-2|many|15|-
CASSRHSLDFYGYTF
TGTGCCAGCAGCCGCCATTCGTTGGATTTTTATGGCTACACCTTC
>TRBJ1-5|TRBV6-2/TRBV6-3|-|15|TRBD1
CASSQTGEGNQPQHF
TGTGCCAGCAGCCAGACAGGGGAGGGCAATCAGCCCCAGCATTTT
>TRBJ2-3|TRBV7-7|few|15|-
CASSPPGGGTDTQYF
TGTGCTAGCAGCCCGCCAGGCGGGGGCACAGATACGCAGTATTTT
>TRBJ2-2|TRBV7-3|few|14|-
CASSLGAGTGELFF
TGTGCCAGCAGCTTAGGGGCCGGGACCGGGGAGCTGTTTTTT
>TRBJ1-5|TRBV6-1|many|16|-
CASSAPFDGGNQPQHF
TGTGCCAGCAGTGCCCCATTCGACGGGGGGAATCAGCCCCAGCATTTT
>TRBJ1-3|TRBV7-6|few|15|-
CASSSRRQSGNTIYF
TGTGCCAGCAGCTCCCGTCGACAGTCTGGAAACACCATATATTTT